The 32 T cell receptor beta chains given below trace back to one sample, sequenced in a study of identical twins' blood T cells (dated by TCRdb to the early 2010s). Receptor libraries were prepared by 5' RACE. The instrument given in TCRdb is Illumina Genome Analyzer IIx. The raw public reads went through TCRdb reprocessing: fastp at Q25, MiXCR clone calling, in-frame beta chains kept. Each entry is one CDR3 protein sequence, shown with its most common DNA and genes. Within this sample are 350,000 to 450,000 distinct CDR3 sequences, with over 25% of them counted one time only. The top ten constitute about 6% of the sample. Material for sequencing was PBMCs. These receptors were obtained from a woman aged 18-49 years in good health.

The J gene is TRBJ2-7, the V gene TRBV2, with D possibly TRBD2 on 6 matching bases. Germline CDR1 is SNHLY and CDR2 is FYNNEI. V lost 8 bases, J lost 0 bases, and 11 bases lay in between. The CDR3 sequence is 13 residues long. The CDR3 DNA reads TGTGCCAGCGAGGGACTCTCCTCCTACGAGCAGTACTTC. Its translation: CASEGLSSYEQYF.

J is TRBJ2-3 and V is TRBV4-3; D gene ambiguous. Germline CDR1 reads LGHNA; CDR2 reads YSLEER. V was trimmed by 0 bases and J by 14 bases, leaving 18 bases between them. The CDR3 extends over 14 amino acids. This chain's CDR3 is CASSQDVAPSRPYF. Here the CDR3 DNA reads TGCGCCAGCAGCCAAGATGTAGCCCCATCTCGTCCGTATTTT.

The rearrangement uses TRBV7-2 and TRBJ2-1; D is unresolved. The V end lost 2 bases, the J end lost 4 bases, and 9 bases lay between the germline ends. Germline V gene sequence: CDR1 SGHTA, CDR2 FQGNSA. This CDR3 is 14 amino acids long. The CDR3 nucleotides are TGTGCCAGCAGCTTAAATAGTCGGTACAATGAGCAGTTCTTC. Protein product: CASSLNSRYNEQFF.

The J gene is TRBJ2-6, the V gene TRBV12-3 or TRBV12-4; D is uncertain. Trimming removed 6 bases at V and 0 bases at J, with 3 bases between. The CDR3 runs to 13 residues. CDR3 in amino acids: CASRHSGANVLTF. The CDR3 DNA follows: TGTGCCAGCAGACACTCTGGGGCCAACGTCCTGACTTTC.

The rearrangement uses TRBV12-3 or TRBV12-4 and TRBJ2-3; a possible D gene is TRBD1 (5 bases). The V gene lost 2 bases and the J gene lost 10 bases, with 13 bases spanning the gap. CDR3 length: 13 amino acids. CDR3 protein: CASSLIPQGPQYF. The CDR3 DNA sequence: TGTGCCAGCAGTTTAATCCCGCAGGGTCCGCAGTATTTT.

The V gene is TRBV12-3 or TRBV12-4, the J gene TRBJ2-1; 8 positions match TRBD1. J gave up 3 bases and V 7 bases, and 8 bases lay outside the gene matches. The CDR3 runs to 15 residues. The chain's CDR3 is CASILGQGGYNEQFF. CDR3 DNA sequence: TGTGCCAGCATCCTTGGACAGGGCGGCTACAATGAGCAGTTCTTC.

Turning to this clonotype: A much larger clone differs by one base, so this may be a read error. J is TRBJ1-1 and V is TRBV20-1; D unclear. From germline, CDR1 is DFQATT and CDR2 SNEGSKA (reference sequence). This CDR3 region has 13 residues. CDR3 bases: TGCAGTGCTAGTTCGGACCAGAACACTGGAGCTTTCTTT. It specifies CSASSDQNTGAFF.

The rearrangement links TRBV11-2 to TRBJ1-1, with D possibly TRBD1 on 5 matching bases. Trimming took 0 bases from V and 3 from J, leaving 8 bases between them. The CDR3 loop spans 14 amino acids. Germline V gives CDR1 SGHAT, CDR2 FQNNGV. DNA for the CDR3: TGTGCCAGCAGCTTAGATGGCAGGGACACTGAAGCTTTCTTT. It codes for CASSLDGRDTEAFF.

The V gene is TRBV4-3, the J gene TRBJ2-2; D is unresolved. Trimming removed 1 base at V and 7 bases at J, with 10 bases between. Germline V gives CDR1 LGHNA, CDR2 YSLEER. The CDR3 sequence is 14 residues long. CDR3 protein: CASSQGTQFGELFF. The CDR3 DNA is TGCGCCAGCAGCCAAGGCACTCAATTCGGGGAGCTGTTTTTT.

This clonotype was observed a few times. This chain joins TRBV5-4 and TRBJ2-1; no firm D call. The germline V gene encodes CDR1 SGHNT and CDR2 YYREEE (reference sequence). V lost 2 bases and J 0 bases, leaving 9 bases between the germline ends. CDR3 length: 15 residues. The CDR3 DNA reads as TGTGCCAGCAGCTTTACGGCCTACTCCTACAATGAGCAGTTCTTC. As protein: CASSFTAYSYNEQFF.

This clonotype was seen a few times. In DNA form, the CDR3 reads TGTGCCAGCAGTTTAAGAGGACAGGGAAGCAATCAGCCCCAGCATTTT. The encoded protein is CASSLRGQGSNQPQHF. The gene calls are TRBV27 and TRBJ1-5; 8 nucleotides agree with TRBD1. The germline V gene has CDR1 MNHEY and CDR2 SMNVEV (reference sequence). J gave up 1 base and V 2 bases, and 4 bases lay outside the gene matches. This CDR3 has 16 amino acids.

This clonotype was detected many times. V and J are TRBV29-1 and TRBJ1-2; unclear D gene. Germline V CDR1 and CDR2: SQVTM, ANQGSEA. The CDR3 consists of 12 residues. The V end was cut by 2 bases, the J end by 7 bases, with 11 bases between. The CDR3 reads CSVERVLGGYTF. The CDR3 DNA reads TGCAGCGTTGAACGGGTCTTAGGTGGCTACACCTTC.

This clonotype is a singleton in its sample. This chain links TRBV5-1 with TRBJ1-1; a possible D gene is TRBD1 (6 bases). From germline, CDR1 is SGHRS and CDR2 YFSETQ. The CDR3 extends over 16 amino acids. V lost 4 bases and J lost 0, with 16 bases in between. The CDR3 is CASSPRATGLNTEAFF. CDR3 DNA: TGCGCCAGCAGCCCTAGAGCCACAGGGCTGAACACTGAAGCTTTCTTT.

Concerning this clonotype itself: This may arise from a read error, as a much more abundant clone is one base away. This chain links TRBV6-2 or TRBV6-3 with TRBJ2-7; D perhaps matches TRBD1 (6 bases). In germline, CDR1 is MNHEY, CDR2 SVGEGT. V shed 8 bases and J shed 6 bases, with 14 bases lying between them. The CDR3 totals 12 residues. The CDR3 region is CASQDRLCEQYF. The DNA for the CDR3 is TGTGCCAGCCAGGACAGACTCTGCGAGCAGTACTTC.

This clonotype appeared many times. The rearrangement uses TRBV20-1 and TRBJ2-1; D is unclear. The CDR3 extends over 12 amino acids. The V and J ends lost 1 base and 8 bases respectively, with 9 bases between them. Germline loops: CDR1 DFQATT, CDR2 SNEGSKA (reference sequence). The CDR3 DNA is TGCAGTGCTAGAGGTGTGTCCCATGAGCAGTTCTTC. It encodes CSARGVSHEQFF.

V usage is TRBV7-2 and J usage is TRBJ1-2; tentatively, D is TRBD1 (5 bases). The CDR3 has 14 amino acids. The germline V and J ends were trimmed by 5 bases and 5 bases, with 15 bases remaining between them. Germline V gives CDR1 SGHTA, CDR2 FQGNSA. In DNA form, the CDR3 reads TGTGCCAGCAGCCCACCGGGACTCCGTTATGGCTACACCTTC. Its translation: CASSPPGLRYGYTF.

Regarding this clonotype: A read error may produce the germline difference seen at one junction end. V usage is TRBV20-1 and J usage is TRBJ2-1, with TRBD2 matching over 8 bases. The CDR3 has 14 amino acids. From germline, CDR1 is DFQATT and CDR2 SNEGSKA (reference sequence). The CDR3 sequence is CSAPSGRDYNEQFF. DNA of the CDR3: TGCAGTGCCCCGAGCGGGAGAGACTACAACGAGCAGTTCTTC.

This clonotype was detected only a few times. The rearrangement joins TRBV20-1 to TRBJ2-1, with 9 bases aligning to TRBD2. V was clipped by 3 bases and J by 2 bases; unmatched bases: 8. The V gene's germline CDR1 is DFQATT and CDR2 SNEGSKA (reference sequence). This CDR3 comprises 16 residues. The CDR3 region has the DNA TGCAGTGCTAGCTCACTCGGCGGGAGGGCCTACAATGAGCAGTTCTTC. This sequence encodes CSASSLGGRAYNEQFF.

This rearrangement joins TRBV5-1 to TRBJ2-1, with 8 bases lining up with TRBD1. V gave up 5 bases and J gave up 7 bases; unmatched junction bases: 8. Germline CDR1 SGHRS, CDR2 YFSETQ. This CDR3 comprises 14 residues. The CDR3 loop reads CASRLGTGGNEQFF. As DNA, the CDR3 is TGCGCCAGCAGACTCGGGACAGGCGGAAATGAGCAGTTCTTC.

This clonotype was seen just once. The CDR3 DNA is TGTGCCAGCAGCCTGGACTCTGACGAGCAGTACTTC. It translates to CASSLDSDEQYF. The chain has TRBV11-2 and TRBJ2-7, with D perhaps matching TRBD2 (5 bases). The CDR3 is 12 amino acids. Germline-derived CDR1 and CDR2 are SGHAT and FQNNGV. The ends were cut back, 5 bases at V and 5 bases at J, with 10 bases in the middle.

This chain uses TRBV7-9 with TRBJ1-3; D gene unclear. This CDR3 spans 15 amino acids. Germline values: CDR1 SEHNR, CDR2 FQNEAQ (reference sequence). The V gene lost 3 bases and the J gene lost 7 bases, with 16 bases spanning the gap. The CDR3: CASSFAANPRNTIYF. CDR3 coding DNA: TGTGCCAGCAGCTTCGCGGCAAACCCCCGGAACACCATATATTTT.

The chain carries TRBV27 and TRBJ2-5; D not certain. The germline CDR1 and CDR2 sequences are MNHEY and SMNVEV (reference sequence). The CDR3 contains 13 residues. The V end lost 1 base, the J end lost 4 bases, and 7 bases lay between the germline ends. CDR3 sequence reads: CASSLFMAETQYF. Here the CDR3 DNA reads TGTGCCAGCAGTTTATTCATGGCAGAGACCCAGTACTTC.

The rearrangement links TRBV21-1 to TRBJ1-1. TRBV21-1 is given as a pseudogene. This CDR3 comprises 16 residues. CDR3 residues: CASSPRASGEITEAFF. Here the CDR3 DNA reads TGTGCCAGCAGCCCTCGGGCCAGCGGAGAAATCACTGAAGCTTTCTTT.

In its sample, this clonotype was seen a few times. The chain couples TRBV6-5 to TRBJ1-5; D not certain. Germline CDR1 MNHEY, CDR2 SVGAGI. The CDR3 is 18 residues long. Trimming took off 2 bases at V and 0 bases at J, with 17 bases between the two ends. In nucleotides, the CDR3 is TGTGCCAGCAGTTACCCAATGACCCACCCCTATAGCAATCAGCCCCAGCATTTT. Protein product: CASSYPMTHPYSNQPQHF.

The chain links TRBV7-9 to TRBJ1-1, with D unclear. V was trimmed by 2 bases and J by 3 bases, leaving 10 bases between them. Germline lookup yields CDR1 SEHNR and CDR2 FQNEAQ (reference sequence). The CDR3 totals 14 residues. Here the CDR3 reads CASSLLPGHTEAFF. The CDR3 DNA reads TGTGCCAGCAGCTTACTTCCGGGCCACACTGAAGCTTTCTTT.

This clonotype has a handful of counts. The V and J genes are TRBV11-2 and TRBJ1-4, with D possibly being TRBD1 (5 bases). CDR1 SGHAT and CDR2 FQNNGV come from the germline V gene. CDR3 length: 15 amino acids. V gave up 0 bases and J gave up 7 bases, with 12 bases separating them. The CDR3 nucleotides are TGTGCCAGCAGCTTAGAATGGGGGAGACTTGAAAAACTGTTTTTT. Translated, it gives CASSLEWGRLEKLFF.

The chain combines TRBV6-2 or TRBV6-3 with TRBJ1-2; possibly TRBD1 for D (6 bases). CDR3 length equals 14 residues. The germline CDR1 and CDR2 sequences are MNHEY and SVGEGT. The V gene lost 9 bases and the J gene lost 14 bases, with 28 bases spanning the gap. The chain's CDR3 is CARHPGRCPNQGTF. In nucleotides, the CDR3 is TGTGCCAGGCACCCAGGACGGTGCCCTAATCAGGGGACCTTC.

V is TRBV5-1 and J is TRBJ1-4; TRBD1 is a possible D gene (6 bases). V shed 4 bases and J shed 8 bases, with 15 bases lying between them. This CDR3 has 14 amino acids. Germline CDR1 is SGHRS and CDR2 is YFSETQ. CDR3 protein: CASSAGQGEEKLFF. The CDR3 nucleotides are TGCGCCAGCAGCGCGGGACAAGGGGAGGAAAAACTGTTTTTT.

This clonotype has more than one count but fewer than ten. This chain links TRBV2 with TRBJ1-1; D might be TRBD1 (5 bases). V dropped 6 bases and J dropped 4 bases, with 18 bases sitting between them. The CDR3 covers 15 residues. CDR1 is SNHLY, CDR2 FYNNEI, per germline. CDR3 residues: CASRGYGADGTEAFF. Here the CDR3 DNA reads TGTGCCAGCAGGGGGTACGGGGCTGACGGCACTGAAGCTTTCTTT.

This clonotype was seen many times. The chain recombines TRBV19 with TRBJ1-1; D perhaps matches TRBD1 (5 bases). Germline CDR1 and CDR2: LNHDA and SQIVND (reference sequence). This CDR3 comprises 13 residues. V lost 3 bases, J lost 2 bases, and 7 bases lay in between. The CDR3 coding sequence is TGTGCCAGTAGTATGGGGCCCAACACTGAAGCTTTCTTT. This encodes CASSMGPNTEAFF. The variable domain in full, with the rest retrieved from reference TRBV19 and TRBJ1-1, is DGGITQSPKYLFRKEGQNVTLSCEQNLNHDAMYWYRQDPGQGLRLIYYSQIVNDFQKGDIAEGYSVSREKKESFPLTVTSAQKNPTAFYLCASSMGPNTEAFFGQGTRLTVV.

As concerns this clonotype: Compared with germline, one end of the junction differs, possibly owing to a read error. The chain links TRBV6-5 to TRBJ2-2; tentative D call: TRBD2 (6 bases). This CDR3 region has 15 residues. In germline, CDR1 is MNHEY, CDR2 SVGAGI. CDR3 residues: CVSSYSPSDTGELFF. In DNA, the CDR3 is TGTGTCAGCAGTTACTCCCCTAGCGACACCGGGGAGCTGTTTTTT.

The chain joins TRBV9 to TRBJ2-7; 12 bases fit TRBD2. There are 15 residues in the CDR3. Germline V lookup: CDR1 SGDLS, CDR2 YYNGEE. With V trimmed by 4 bases and J by 3 bases, 5 bases remained unmatched. Here the CDR3 reads CASSPRTSGDYEQYF. Here the CDR3 DNA reads TGTGCCAGCAGCCCCCGGACTAGCGGGGACTACGAGCAGTACTTC.